These 7 T cell receptor beta chains share one sample of origin, sequenced in a study of identical twins. One entry per CDR3 protein results from TCRdb running MiXCR on the 5' RACE reads. The sample lists hundreds of thousands of distinct CDR3 sequences, over 20% occurring once. These data were also filed under a second study, of T cells expressing NK-cell markers.

The material sequenced was PBMCs. These receptors originate from a woman between 18 and 29 years old in good health.

The rearrangement uses TRBV5-1 and TRBJ1-1; D possibly corresponds to TRBD1 (5 bases). The CDR3 runs to 13 residues. Germline V gene lookup returns CDR1 SGHRS and CDR2 YFSETQ. V lost 4 bases, J lost 7 bases, and 14 bases lay in between. CDR3 nucleotides: TGCGCCAGCAGCCCTTGGGACGGTCTTGAAGCTTTCTTT. Protein: CASSPWDGLEAFF.

This clonotype was counted ten times or more. V is TRBV29-1 and J is TRBJ2-2, with TRBD1 matching 8 bases. V lost 4 bases to trimming and J lost 7 bases; unmatched junction nucleotides: 5. The length of the CDR3 is 13 residues. The V gene's germline CDR1 is SQVTM and CDR2 ANQGSEA. For the CDR3, the DNA is TGCAGCGTTGCCACACAGGGGGACGGGGAGCTGTTTTTT. It is translated as CSVATQGDGELFF.

V is TRBV9 and J is TRBJ2-5; D might be TRBD1 (6 bases). V lost 0 bases, J lost 4 bases, and 13 bases lay in between. Germline V CDR1 and CDR2: SGDLS, YYNGEE. This CDR3 is built from 15 residues. The chain's CDR3 is CASSVEWGRGETQYF. In DNA, the CDR3 is TGTGCCAGCAGCGTAGAGTGGGGGCGAGGAGAGACCCAGTACTTC.

This chain joins TRBV18 and TRBJ2-7; D may be TRBD1 (6 bases). The germline V gene has CDR1 KGHSH and CDR2 LQKENI. The CDR3 runs to 20 residues. Trimming shortened V by 1 base and J by 2 bases, and 27 bases separated the two germline ends. The DNA for the CDR3 is TGTGCCAGCTCACCACTAGATCTTTCCGGCCCAGGGGAAATCCCCTACGAGCAGTACTTC. Translating gives CASSPLDLSGPGEIPYEQYF.

V gene TRBV9 combines with J gene TRBJ2-7, with 7 nucleotides matching TRBD2. The CDR3 has 13 amino acids. Trimming took 3 bases from V and 6 from J; bases not matched to a gene: 6. Germline V gene data show CDR1 as SGDLS and CDR2 as YYNGEE. The CDR3 DNA reads as TGTGCCAGCAGCGCCCGGTCTAGCGGCGAGCAGTACTTC. Translated: CASSARSSGEQYF. Based on the CDR3 plus reference TRBV9 and TRBJ2-7, the full variable domain is DSGVTQTPKHLITATGQRVTLRCSPRSGDLSVYWYQQSLDQGLQFLIQYYNGEERAKGNILERFSAQQFPDLHSELNLSSLELGDSALYFCASSARSSGEQYFGPGTRLTVT.

This clonotype was counted only a few times. The chain recombines TRBV3-1 with TRBJ2-1; tentatively, D is TRBD2 (5 bases). Germline loops: CDR1 LGHDT, CDR2 YNNKEL (reference sequence). CDR3 length equals 14 residues. V was cut by 4 bases and J by 5 bases, with 12 bases left in between. The CDR3 sequence: CASSPGGWDNEQFF. CDR3 nucleotide sequence: TGTGCCAGCAGCCCTGGCGGGTGGGACAATGAGCAGTTCTTC.

There are a few counts of this clonotype. This sequence joins TRBV7-9 and TRBJ2-1; possible D gene TRBD2, 6 bases. With 3 bases removed from V and 15 bases from J, the gap between germline ends came to 12 bases. The CDR3 runs to 11 residues. Germline V CDR1 and CDR2: SEHNR, FQNEAQ (reference sequence). The CDR3 reads CASSLRDLPFF. The CDR3 nucleotides read TGTGCCAGCAGCTTGCGGGATTTGCCGTTCTTC.